The 9 T cell receptor beta chains reported below all come from one sample, sequenced in a study of beta chain features in type 1 diabetes. The study, taken as a whole, reports: Type 1 diabetes patients had moderately but significantly shorter TCRB CDR3s in all four CD4+ subsets.

Sequencing targeted expressed TCRB transcripts, as all isolated RNA had been reverse transcribed. The assay was immunoSEQ multiplex PCR, and TCRdb's table has in-frame clones only and misses some. The sample records a few hundred thousand clones, over 11% being singletons. Antigens of these TCRs are unknown. The sequenced sample consisted of naive CD4+ T cells from blood. These receptors were obtained from a man aged 25-40 years with type 1 diabetes.

The chain recombines TRBV28 with TRBJ2-3, with TRBD1 identical over 7 bases. The CDR3 is 13 amino acids. Per germline, CDR1 MDHEN and CDR2 SYDVKM. V shed 5 bases, J shed 2 bases, and the junction held 1 base outside the gene matches. CDR3 sequence (DNA): TGTGCCAGCAGTGGGACAGCCACAGATACGCAGTATTTT. Amino acids: CASSGTATDTQYF.

This clone occurred a few times. The J gene is TRBJ2-1, the V gene TRBV18; TRBD1 matches 8 bases. The CDR3 sequence is 15 residues long. The germline CDR1 and CDR2 sequences are KGHSH and LQKENI. V shed 6 bases and J 8 bases; nucleotides not matched to a gene: 12. The DNA for the CDR3 is TGTGCCAGCTCTCACCCAGGGGGCTCCGGGGATGAGCAGTTCTTC. It encodes CASSHPGGSGDEQFF.

This clone was observed a handful of times. The rearrangement uses TRBV4-1 and TRBJ2-1; D is uncertain. From germline, CDR1 is MGHRA and CDR2 YSYEKL. The length of the CDR3 is 15 residues. V was cut by 2 bases and J by 1 base, with 9 bases left in between. The CDR3 reads CASSQSRVSYNEQFF. The CDR3 DNA sequence: TGCGCCAGCAGCCAATCCCGGGTATCCTACAATGAGCAGTTCTTC.

A few counts support this clone. V usage is TRBV10-3 and J usage is TRBJ2-3, with TRBD1 identical over 7 bases. J lost 1 base, V lost 11 bases, and 12 bases had no gene match. The CDR3 spans 15 residues. The germline V gene has CDR1 ENHRY and CDR2 SYGVKD. The CDR3 DNA reads as TGTGCCTCCGGGGCCGGGACAGACGGCACAGATACGCAGTATTTT. Protein: CASGAGTDGTDTQYF.

This clone has more than one count but fewer than ten. The chain recombines TRBV11-2 with TRBJ2-7; no definite D call. Germline CDR1 is SGHAT and CDR2 is FQNNGV. Trimming shortened V by 1 base and J by 4 bases, and 2 bases separated the two germline ends. This CDR3 contains 11 residues. Here the CDR3 reads CASSLAYEQYF. In nucleotides, the CDR3 is TGTGCCAGCAGCTTAGCTTACGAGCAGTACTTC.

The V and J genes are TRBV6-1 and TRBJ2-5, with 7 bases identical to TRBD2. V dropped 8 bases and J dropped 4; count of bases not matched to a gene: 7. This CDR3 is built from 13 residues. The germline CDR1 and CDR2 sequences are MNHNS and SASEGT. CDR3 protein: CASSAGAGETQYF. For the CDR3, the DNA is TGTGCCAGCTCGGCGGGAGCGGGAGAGACCCAGTACTTC.

This chain joins TRBV25-1 and TRBJ2-7, with 11 bases fitting TRBD1. The CDR3 spans 14 residues. In germline, CDR1 is MGHDK, CDR2 SYGVNS. V was clipped by 6 bases and J by 4 bases; unmatched bases: 5. CDR3 coding DNA: TGTGCCAGCAGAGGGACAGGGGGTTTGTACGAGCAGTACTTC. Its translation: CASRGTGGLYEQYF.

This chain connects TRBV18 to TRBJ1-1; D is ambiguous. The CDR3 extends over 15 amino acids. V dropped 2 bases and J dropped 0 bases, with 10 bases sitting between them. Germline V gene lookup returns CDR1 KGHSH and CDR2 LQKENI. CDR3 in amino acids: CASSPTIQMNTEAFF. DNA for the CDR3: TGTGCCAGCTCACCAACGATACAGATGAACACTGAAGCTTTCTTT.

This clone was observed a few times. This chain's CDR3 is CASSLGRNTDTQYF. Written as DNA, the CDR3 is TGTGCCAGCAGTTTGGGCAGGAACACAGATACGCAGTATTTT. The genes are TRBV27 and TRBJ2-3, with no clear D. The germline V gene has CDR1 MNHEY and CDR2 SMNVEV (reference sequence). The CDR3 extends over 14 amino acids. Trimming removed 3 bases from V and 2 bases from J, with 9 bases in between.